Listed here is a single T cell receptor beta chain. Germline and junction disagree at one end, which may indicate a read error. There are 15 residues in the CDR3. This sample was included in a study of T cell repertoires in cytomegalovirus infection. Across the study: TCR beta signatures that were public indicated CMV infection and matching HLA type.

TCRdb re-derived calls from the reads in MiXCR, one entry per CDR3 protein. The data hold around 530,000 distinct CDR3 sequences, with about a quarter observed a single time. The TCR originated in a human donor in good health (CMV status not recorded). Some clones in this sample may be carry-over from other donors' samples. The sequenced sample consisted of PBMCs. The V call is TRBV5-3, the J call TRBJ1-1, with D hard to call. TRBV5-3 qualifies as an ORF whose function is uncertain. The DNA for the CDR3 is TGTGCCAGCAGCTCAGGCAGAAGGGTGAACACTGAAGCTTTCTTT. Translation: CASSSGRRVNTEAFF.